This T cell receptor (beta chain) derives from a study of blood T cells in healthy people across ages. The second PCR ran roughly 6 to 12 cycles with a sample-barcoded 5' primer and J-beta primers. MiXCR was run by TCRdb on the 5' RACE reads, yielding one entry per CDR3 protein. In the table there are over 1,300,000 distinct CDR3 sequences, roughly 64% of which are singletons. CDR3 length: 13 amino acids. Germline V gives CDR1 MGHDK, CDR2 SYGVNS. V lost 1 base and J lost 13, with 16 bases in between. The sequence derives from a young man in good health. Sequencing used blood. The rearrangement uses TRBV25-1 and TRBJ2-5; D may be TRBD1 or TRBD2 (5 bases each). CDR3 DNA: TGTGCCAGCAGTGAATGGGGGACGGGGCTACCGTACTTC. Amino acid sequence: CASSEWGTGLPYF.